The following is a T cell receptor beta chain sequence with its context. This table comes from immunoSEQ multiplex PCR, and its TCRdb copy is limited to in-frame clones, with some not included. Of 58,000 or so clones listed, 75% to 90% are singletons. The data were taken from a study of technical replicates of blood from a few donors. This CDR3 has 16 amino acids. Germline trimming cut 4 bases from V and 1 base from J; bases unmatched to any gene: 7. Germline V gene lookup returns CDR1 SGDLS and CDR2 YYNGEE. The TCR was taken from a human donor in good health. Some clones in this sample may be carry-over from other donors' samples. This sequence joins TRBV9 and TRBJ2-2; 7 nucleotides align to TRBD2. Sequences were obtained from PBMCs. CDR3 nucleotide sequence: TGTGCCAGCAGCCCCGGGGGAGGGGTGAACACCGGGGAGCTGTTTTTT. Translation: CASSPGGGVNTGELFF. Based on the CDR3 plus reference TRBV9 and TRBJ2-2, the full variable domain is DSGVTQTPKHLITATGQRVTLRCSPRSGDLSVYWYQQSLDQGLQFLIQYYNGEERAKGNILERFSAQQFPDLHSELNLSSLELGDSALYFCASSPGGGVNTGELFFGEGSRLTVL.